The present T cell receptor beta chain was sequenced within a study of blood T cell repertoires in COVID-19. As for the study in general: The study drew acute and convalescent COVID-19 samples from the United States, Italy and Spain. In each case, the material was cDNA or gDNA derived from T cells, B-cell-depleted T cells, or PBMCs.

Germline CDR1 MNHNY, CDR2 SVGAGI (reference sequence). The J segment lost 4 bases and the V segment lost 2 bases, leaving 6 bases of the junction unmatched. The CDR3 runs to 15 residues. In the authors' methods: Estimates of nucleated cell counts were drawn from the amplification of reference gene primers. Some clones are missing from TCRdb's copy, which holds only in-frame ones; the method was immunoSEQ multiplex PCR. V and J calls and clone size are copied from that table; D and trimming were computed from the DNA. Of 200,000 to 250,000 clones in the sample, roughly 80% were seen once. The chain combines TRBV6-6 with TRBJ2-5; TRBD1 agrees at 8 bases. The sequencing sample was made of peripheral blood. The receptor was isolated from a woman at least 80 years old with acute or convalescent COVID-19. CDR3 DNA sequence: TGTGCCAGCAGTTACGGGACAGGTGGTTTAGAGACCCAGTACTTC. Protein sequence: CASSYGTGGLETQYF.